This T cell receptor beta chain was identified during a study of cytomegalovirus exposure and HLA in healthy donors. In the PCR, 60 Vbeta and 13 Jbeta primers were used. Assay: immunoSEQ multiplex PCR; the TCRdb copy retains only in-frame clones and omits some. Of roughly 99,000 clones in the sample, more than 75% were seen once. Trimming took off 4 bases at V and 2 bases at J, with 19 bases between the two ends. This CDR3 is built from 17 residues. CDR1 is LNHDA and CDR2 is SQIVND in the germline V gene (reference sequence). The chain recombines TRBV19 with TRBJ2-3; possibly TRBD1 for D (5 bases). The sample taken for sequencing was PBMCs. The source is a man younger than 45 in good health and CMV-seropositive. DNA for the CDR3: TGTGCCAGTAGTACCCTAGAGACAGAAAGGGACACAGATACGCAGTATTTT. Protein product: CASSTLETERDTDTQYF.